The rows below give T cell receptor beta chains drawn from one sample of a study of STAT3 mutations in large granular lymphocyte leukemia. This table comes from immunoSEQ multiplex PCR, and its TCRdb copy is limited to in-frame clones, with some not included. Here the sample spans over 3,500 clones, 62% being singletons. Source material: PBMCs. The receptor set was obtained from a human donor with T large granular lymphocyte leukemia. Some clones in this sample may be carry-over from other donors' samples. CDR3s include the opening cysteine and the closing phenylalanine or tryptophan. D genes are given only for firm matches. Size tells how often a clone was seen (once, few, many) or the class of an expanded clone, and some rows leave it out.

CDR3aa,CDR3nt,v_gene,abundance,d_gene,j_gene
CASSESLADRGRRAFF,TGCGCCAGCAGTGAGTCCCTCGCGGACAGGGGGCGCCGAGCTTTCTTT,TRBV10-2,NA,TRBD1,TRBJ1-1
CSGGTQLNTEAFF,TGCAGCGGGGGGACTCAGCTTAACACTGAAGCTTTCTTT,TRBV29-1,NA,NA,TRBJ1-1
CSVAWRGLSYEQYF,TGCAGCGTTGCCTGGCGGGGGCTCTCCTACGAGCAGTACTTC,TRBV29-1,NA,NA,TRBJ2-7
CASSSGDRFYGYTF,TGTGCCAGCAGCTCCGGGGACCGATTCTATGGCTACACCTTC,TRBV25-1,NA,NA,TRBJ1-2
CASSLVGIEGEKLFF,TGTGCCAGCAGCTTGGTGGGAATTGAGGGAGAAAAACTGTTTTTT,TRBV5-6,NA,NA,TRBJ1-4
CAWSGTGGASFYGYTF,TGTGCCTGGAGCGGTACAGGGGGCGCAAGTTTCTATGGCTACACCTTC,TRBV30,NA,TRBD1,TRBJ1-2
CASSFVPGAYNEQFF,TGTGCCAGCAGCTTTGTACCTGGCGCCTACAATGAGCAGTTCTTC,TRBV7-9,medium-sized,NA,TRBJ2-1
CASSYPLGEQYF,TGTGCCAGCAGTTACCCCCTAGGCGAGCAGTACTTC,TRBV6-6,few,NA,TRBJ2-7
CASSPGPAEQYF,TGTGCCAGCAGCCCAGGCCCAGCCGAGCAGTACTTC,TRBV7-9,NA,NA,TRBJ2-7
CAWSVGSGSADTQYF,TGTGCCTGGAGTGTTGGTAGCGGGAGCGCAGATACGCAGTATTTT,TRBV30,few,TRBD2,TRBJ2-3
CAWSVSENYGYTF,TGTGCCTGGAGTGTATCGGAAAACTATGGCTACACCTTC,TRBV30,NA,NA,TRBJ1-2
CASSLARASGAYEQYF,TGTGCCAGCAGCTTGGCCAGAGCTAGCGGTGCTTACGAGCAGTACTTC,TRBV5-4,NA,TRBD2,TRBJ2-7
CASSLTGTGYYEQYF,TGCGCCAGCAGCTTGACCGGGACAGGGTATTACGAGCAGTACTTC,TRBV5-1,once,TRBD1,TRBJ2-7
CASSGNNEKLFF,TGTGCCAGCAGTGGAAATAATGAAAAACTGTTTTTT,TRBV25-1,NA,NA,TRBJ1-4
CACKRGGLTYEQYF,TGTGCCTGTAAGAGGGGGGGGCTTACCTACGAGCAGTACTTC,TRBV30,NA,NA,TRBJ2-7
CASSPGISNQPQHF,TGCGCCAGCAGCCCTGGGATTAGCAATCAGCCCCAGCATTTT,TRBV5-1,few,NA,TRBJ1-5
CASSYNTGNYGYTF,TGTGCCAGCAGTTACAACACAGGGAACTATGGCTACACCTTC,TRBV6-5,NA,NA,TRBJ1-2
CASSLAGGVMDIQYF,TGCGCCAGCAGCTTGGCCGGAGGGGTGATGGACATTCAGTACTTC,TRBV5-1,NA,NA,TRBJ2-4
CASSPDRGNEQYF,TGCGCCAGCAGTCCGGACAGGGGAAACGAGCAGTACTTC,TRBV5-1,NA,TRBD1,TRBJ2-7
CASSARPGLAGPREQYF,TGTGCCAGCAGCGCTCGCCCGGGACTAGCGGGTCCAAGAGAGCAGTACTTC,TRBV7-2,NA,TRBD2,TRBJ2-7
CASSPRQVNEKLFF,TGTGCCAGCTCACCCAGACAGGTTAATGAAAAACTGTTTTTT,TRBV18,NA,NA,TRBJ1-4
CASSQVGRGGTEQYF,TGCGCCAGCAGCCAAGTAGGGCGGGGGGGCACCGAGCAGTACTTC,TRBV4-3,NA,TRBD2,TRBJ2-7
CASSQGYGQGETQYF,TGCGCCAGCAGTCAAGGATACGGGCAGGGGGAGACCCAGTACTTC,TRBV4-3,NA,NA,TRBJ2-5
CASSPGGATTDTQYF,TGTGCCAGCAGCCCCGGCGGGGCTACCACAGATACGCAGTATTTT,TRBV7-9,NA,NA,TRBJ2-3
CSVEGTGVYEQYF,TGCAGCGTTGAAGGGACAGGGGTTTACGAGCAGTACTTC,TRBV29-1,few,TRBD1,TRBJ2-7
CASSLDGRSKETQYF,TGCGCCAGCAGCTTGGACGGGCGGTCTAAAGAGACCCAGTACTTC,TRBV5-1,NA,NA,TRBJ2-5
CASSGRDTRWTF,TGTGCCAGCAGCGGCCGGGACACTAGGTGGACCTTC,TRBV7-9,NA,NA,TRBJ1-2
CASSSIRGYGYTF,TGTGCCAGCAGTTCCATCAGGGGCTATGGCTACACCTTC,TRBV6-5,NA,NA,TRBJ1-2
CSVGVAENIQYF,TGCAGCGTTGGGGTGGCGGAGAACATTCAGTACTTC,TRBV29-1,NA,NA,TRBJ2-4
CASSLLGMGNIQYF,TGCGCCAGCAGCTTGCTAGGGATGGGGAACATTCAGTACTTC,TRBV5-1,NA,NA,TRBJ2-4
CAWSSGTSQDTQYF,TGTGCCTGGAGTTCCGGGACTAGCCAAGATACGCAGTATTTT,TRBV30,NA,TRBD2,TRBJ2-3
CASMAVNYGYTF,TGTGCCAGCATGGCTGTGAACTATGGCTACACCTTC,TRBV6-5,NA,NA,TRBJ1-2
CASSQSLGSNQPQHF,TGCGCCAGCAGCCAATCGTTGGGTAGCAATCAGCCCCAGCATTTT,TRBV4-1,few,NA,TRBJ1-5
CASSESGRGNGYTF,TGTGCCAGCAGTGAAAGTGGCAGGGGCAATGGCTACACCTTC,TRBV2,NA,NA,TRBJ1-2
CASSLRGVNTEAFF,TGTGCCAGCAGTTTAAGGGGTGTGAACACTGAAGCTTTCTTT,TRBV28,medium-sized,NA,TRBJ1-1
CAWSLRQGLRRSGYTF,TGTGCCTGGAGTCTAAGACAGGGATTGAGGAGGAGTGGCTACACCTTC,TRBV30,NA,TRBD1,TRBJ1-2
CASSWGQTVYEQYF,TGTGCCAGCAGTTGGGGTCAGACGGTCTACGAGCAGTACTTC,TRBV6-5,NA,NA,TRBJ2-7
CASSLSFRELETQYF,TGTGCCAGCAGCTTAAGCTTCAGGGAATTGGAGACCCAGTACTTC,TRBV7-7,NA,NA,TRBJ2-5
CASSYSGSGGYTF,TGTGCCAGCAGTTACTCAGGCAGTGGAGGCTACACCTTC,TRBV6-6,few,NA,TRBJ1-2
CAWSVPGPEAFF,TGTGCCTGGAGTGTACCGGGGCCTGAAGCTTTCTTT,TRBV30,NA,NA,TRBJ1-1
CASIPVGGSHSYEQYF,TGTGCCAGCATCCCGGTAGGCGGTTCCCACTCCTACGAGCAGTACTTC,TRBV6-6,few,NA,TRBJ2-7
CAITKDLENTEAFF,TGTGCCATCACAAAGGATTTGGAGAACACTGAAGCTTTCTTT,TRBV10-3,NA,NA,TRBJ1-1
CASSLGPYGYTF,TGTGCCAGCAGCTTGGGTCCCTATGGCTACACCTTC,TRBV5-6,few,NA,TRBJ1-2
CASSPDGEEDQPQHF,TGCGCCAGCAGCCCGGATGGGGAAGAAGATCAGCCCCAGCATTTT,TRBV5-1,NA,NA,TRBJ1-5
CASSLSSVLGYTQYF,TGTGCCAGCAGTTTATCATCGGTGTTGGGTTATACGCAGTATTTT,TRBV27,few,NA,TRBJ2-3
CASSQGLAGVLNNEQFF,TGTGCCAGCAGTCAGGGACTAGCGGGAGTCTTGAACAATGAGCAGTTCTTC,TRBV27,NA,TRBD2,TRBJ2-1
CASSLFGRNYGYTF,TGTGCCAGCAGTTTATTTGGGAGGAACTATGGCTACACCTTC,TRBV27,NA,NA,TRBJ1-2
CASRRQGQANTEAFF,TGTGCCAGCAGACGACAGGGGCAGGCGAACACTGAAGCTTTCTTT,TRBV7-2,NA,TRBD1,TRBJ1-1
CAWSPGQGNQPQHF,TGTGCCTGGAGCCCGGGACAGGGAAACCAGCCCCAGCATTTT,TRBV30,few,TRBD1,TRBJ1-5
CASRPKGGTGDSYEQYF,TGTGCCAGCAGACCAAAAGGCGGGACAGGGGACTCCTACGAGCAGTACTTC,TRBV5-4,NA,TRBD1,TRBJ2-7